Listed below are T cell receptor beta chains from one sample, sequenced in a study of graft-versus-host responses after intestinal transplantation. For these receptors, no antigen is known. The data were produced by immunoSEQ multiplex PCR, yet TCRdb's version contains in-frame clones alone and is incomplete. Of 100,000 to 130,000 clones in the sample, roughly 86% are singletons; the top ten hold roughly 0.71%. This material consisted of unstimulated CD4+ T cells sorted from spleen or lymph node cells, taken before transplant. These receptors were taken from a human donor who was the organ donor for an intestinal transplant. Both conserved end residues are part of each CDR3. D genes are given only for firm matches.

d_gene | v_gene | CDR3aa
. | TRBV6-5 | CASSSGRHGVYEQYF
TRBD1 | TRBV7-9 | CASSPLAGTEGHSPLHF
. | TRBV2 | CASSSQGFREKLFF
. | TRBV19 | CASSIYLDPDTEAFF
TRBD2 | TRBV7-2 | CASSLSRGSYNEQFF
. | TRBV6-5 | CASSWAGSYNSPLHF
TRBD2 | TRBV14 | CASSQVGGAGGNEQFF
. | TRBV19 | CAGSSGPTAEAFF
TRBD2 | TRBV19 | CASTPRGDSYNEQFF
TRBD2 | TRBV9 | CASSVESSGYDGDTQYF
. | TRBV11-3 | CASSAAETQYF
. | TRBV30 | CAWSVHYGYTF
. | TRBV10-3 | CAIREGYLSGNTIYF
TRBD1 | TRBV11-3 | CASSFEQGNGYTF
TRBD2 | TRBV14 | CASSKGLSGSKTDTQYF
. | TRBV29-1 | CSVGLSSGNTIYF
. | TRBV5-4 | CASSFPQETQYF
. | TRBV2 | CASSGLTANYGYTF
. | TRBV27 | CASSTPTGTTEAFF
. | TRBV11-2 | CASSLDRVGNTIYF
TRBD1 | TRBV6-5 | CASSLTGGYTSYEQYF
. | TRBV20-1 | CSARDWREQYF
TRBD2 | TRBV5-1 | CASSSPRGDEQYF
. | TRBV5-1 | CASSLDLRSTEAFF
TRBD2 | TRBV11-2 | CASSLGPSGASQTSYF
. | TRBV6-6 | CASSYNPNYGYTF
. | TRBV6-1 | CASSEPRSGELFF
TRBD2 | TRBV6-1 | CASRLAGGPYNEQFF
. | TRBV19 | CASSLQDTGANVLTF
. | TRBV27 | CASSRTITDTQYF
. | TRBV6-1 | CASSQGWGVTGELFF
. | TRBV5-6 | CASSLIQGGGFTDTQYF